The clone carrying this TCR beta chain was detected ten times or more. The sample originates from a study of T-cell memory formation after mild COVID-19. The germline V and J ends were trimmed by 6 bases and 1 base, with 12 bases remaining between them. The germline V gene encodes CDR1 SGHRS and CDR2 YFSETQ. The CDR3 sequence is 14 residues long. TCRdb used MiXCR to reprocess the 5' RACE reads, holding one entry per CDR3 protein. Of around 300,000 distinct CDR3 sequences listed, roughly 13% were seen once; the top ten hold 20% to 25%. Sequencing used PBMCs or a T cell subset sorted from them (not recorded which). This TCR derives from a young man who had mild COVID-19 (a few samples of this study predate the infection). Cell type and time point are not known. The rearrangement links TRBV5-1 to TRBJ2-3; D perhaps matches TRBD1 (5 bases). The CDR3 protein is CASTVGRGTDTQYF. The CDR3 DNA follows: TGCGCCAGCACGGTCGGCAGGGGCACAGATACGCAGTATTTT.